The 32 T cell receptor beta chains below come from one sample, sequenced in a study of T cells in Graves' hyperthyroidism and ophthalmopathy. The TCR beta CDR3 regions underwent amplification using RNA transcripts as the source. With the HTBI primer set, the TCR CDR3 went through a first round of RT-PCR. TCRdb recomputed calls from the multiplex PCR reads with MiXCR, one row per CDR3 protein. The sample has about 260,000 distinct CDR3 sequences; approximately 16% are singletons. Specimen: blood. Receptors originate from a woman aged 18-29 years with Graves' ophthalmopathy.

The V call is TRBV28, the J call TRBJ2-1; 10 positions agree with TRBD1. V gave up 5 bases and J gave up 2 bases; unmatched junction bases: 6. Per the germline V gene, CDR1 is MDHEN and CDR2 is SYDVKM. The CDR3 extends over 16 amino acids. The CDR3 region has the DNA TGTGCCAGCAGTCTTGGGGGACAGGGGACCTACAATGAGCAGTTCTTC. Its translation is CASSLGGQGTYNEQFF.

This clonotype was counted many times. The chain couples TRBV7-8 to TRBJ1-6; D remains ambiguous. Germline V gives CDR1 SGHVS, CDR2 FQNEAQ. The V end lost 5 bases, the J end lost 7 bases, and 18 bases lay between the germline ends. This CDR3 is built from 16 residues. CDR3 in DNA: TGTGCCAGCAGCACCCAGTGGGTTTTTGGGAATTCACCCCTCCACTTT. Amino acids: CASSTQWVFGNSPLHF.

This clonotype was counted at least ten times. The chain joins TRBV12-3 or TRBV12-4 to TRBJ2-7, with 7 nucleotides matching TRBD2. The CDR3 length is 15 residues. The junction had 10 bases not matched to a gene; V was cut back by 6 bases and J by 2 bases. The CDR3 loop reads CASSSPSGHTYEQYF. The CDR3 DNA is TGTGCCAGCAGCTCCCCTAGCGGACACACCTACGAGCAGTACTTC.

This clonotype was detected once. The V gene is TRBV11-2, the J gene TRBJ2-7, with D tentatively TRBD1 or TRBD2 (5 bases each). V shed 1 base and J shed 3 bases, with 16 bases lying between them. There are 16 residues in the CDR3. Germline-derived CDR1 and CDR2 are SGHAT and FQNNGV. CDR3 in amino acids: CASSLARFGDHYEQYF. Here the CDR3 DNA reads TGTGCCAGCAGCTTAGCAAGGTTCGGGGACCACTACGAGCAGTACTTC.

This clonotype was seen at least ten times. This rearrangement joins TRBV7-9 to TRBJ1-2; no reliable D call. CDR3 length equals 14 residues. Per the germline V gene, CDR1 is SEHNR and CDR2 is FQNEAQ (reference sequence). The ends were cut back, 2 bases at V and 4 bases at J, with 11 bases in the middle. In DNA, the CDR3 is TGTGCCAGCAGCTTACAGATAGGGATCTATGGCTACACCTTC. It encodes CASSLQIGIYGYTF.

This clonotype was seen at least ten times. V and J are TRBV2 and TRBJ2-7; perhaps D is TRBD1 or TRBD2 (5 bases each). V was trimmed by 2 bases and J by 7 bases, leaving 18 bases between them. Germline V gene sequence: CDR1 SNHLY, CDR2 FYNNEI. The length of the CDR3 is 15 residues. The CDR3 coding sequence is TGTGCCAGCAGTGAACCGGCAGGGACGCCGGGGGAGCAGTACTTC. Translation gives CASSEPAGTPGEQYF. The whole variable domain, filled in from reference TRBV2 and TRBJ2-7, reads EPEVTQTPSHQVTQMGQEVILRCVPISNHLYFYWYRQILGQKVEFLVSFYNNEISEKSEIFDDQFSVERPDGSNFTLKIRSTKLEDSAMYFCASSEPAGTPGEQYFGPGTRLTVT.

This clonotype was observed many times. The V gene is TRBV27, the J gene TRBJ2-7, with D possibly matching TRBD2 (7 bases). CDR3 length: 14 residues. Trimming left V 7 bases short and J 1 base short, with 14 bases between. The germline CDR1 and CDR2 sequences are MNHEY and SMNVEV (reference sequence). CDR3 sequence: CASTTGGRSYEQYF. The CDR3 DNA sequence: TGTGCCAGCACCACGGGGGGCAGGTCCTACGAGCAGTACTTC.

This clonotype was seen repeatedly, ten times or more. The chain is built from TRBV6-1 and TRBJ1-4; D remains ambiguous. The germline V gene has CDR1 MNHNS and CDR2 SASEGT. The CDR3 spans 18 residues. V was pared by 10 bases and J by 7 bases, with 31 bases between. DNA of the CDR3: TGTGCCACCGGAATAAAAACTATCAGAAACCCAGAGGGTGAAAAACTGTTTTTT. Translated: CATGIKTIRNPEGEKLFF.

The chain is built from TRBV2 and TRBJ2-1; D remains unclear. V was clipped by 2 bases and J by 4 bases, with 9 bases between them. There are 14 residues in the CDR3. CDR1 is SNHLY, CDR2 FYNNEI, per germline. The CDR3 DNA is TGTGCCAGCAGTGAACTGGACGCGTACAATGAGCAGTTCTTC. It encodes CASSELDAYNEQFF.

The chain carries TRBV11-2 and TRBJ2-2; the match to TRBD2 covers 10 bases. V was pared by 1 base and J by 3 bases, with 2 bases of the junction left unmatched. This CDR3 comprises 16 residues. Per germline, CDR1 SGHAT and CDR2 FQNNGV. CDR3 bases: TGTGCCAGCAGCTTAGCTAGCGGGGGCGACACCGGGGAGCTGTTTTTT. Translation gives CASSLASGGDTGELFF.

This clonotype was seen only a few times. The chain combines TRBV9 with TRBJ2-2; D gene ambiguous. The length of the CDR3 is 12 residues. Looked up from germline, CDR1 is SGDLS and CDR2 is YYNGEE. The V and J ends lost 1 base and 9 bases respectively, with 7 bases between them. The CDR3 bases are TGTGCCAGCAGCGTACATAGCTGGGAGCTGTTTTTT. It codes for CASSVHSWELFF. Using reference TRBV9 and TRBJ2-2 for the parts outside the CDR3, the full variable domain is DSGVTQTPKHLITATGQRVTLRCSPRSGDLSVYWYQQSLDQGLQFLIQYYNGEERAKGNILERFSAQQFPDLHSELNLSSLELGDSALYFCASSVHSWELFFGEGSRLTVL.

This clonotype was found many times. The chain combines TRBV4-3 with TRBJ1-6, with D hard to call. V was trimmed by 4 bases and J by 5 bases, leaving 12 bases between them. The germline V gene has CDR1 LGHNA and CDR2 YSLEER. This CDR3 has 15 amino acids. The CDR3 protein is CASSPARANNSPLHF. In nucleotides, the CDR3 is TGCGCCAGCAGCCCTGCCCGGGCCAATAATTCACCCCTCCACTTT.

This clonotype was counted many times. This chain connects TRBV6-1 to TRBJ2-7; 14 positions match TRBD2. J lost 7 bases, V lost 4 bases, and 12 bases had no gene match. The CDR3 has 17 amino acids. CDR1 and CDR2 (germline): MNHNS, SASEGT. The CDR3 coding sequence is TGTGCCAGCAGTGTTAGGACTAGCGGGGGGTACTTGGGTGAGCAGTACTTC. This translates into CASSVRTSGGYLGEQYF.

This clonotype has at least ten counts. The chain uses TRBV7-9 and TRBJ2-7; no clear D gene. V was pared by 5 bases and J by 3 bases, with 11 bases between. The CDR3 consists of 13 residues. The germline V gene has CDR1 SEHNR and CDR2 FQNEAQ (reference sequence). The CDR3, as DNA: TGTGCCAGCAGCGCAGCATCCCACTACGAGCAGTACTTC. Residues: CASSAASHYEQYF.

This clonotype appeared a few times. The CDR3 region has the DNA TGTGCCAGCTCACAGGGCTCTGGGGCCAACGTCCTGACTTTC. It translates to CASSQGSGANVLTF. The chain couples TRBV18 to TRBJ2-6; D is ambiguous. Germline V gene sequence: CDR1 KGHSH, CDR2 LQKENI. Trimming pared 4 bases from V and 0 bases from J, leaving 4 bases between. The CDR3 contains 14 residues.

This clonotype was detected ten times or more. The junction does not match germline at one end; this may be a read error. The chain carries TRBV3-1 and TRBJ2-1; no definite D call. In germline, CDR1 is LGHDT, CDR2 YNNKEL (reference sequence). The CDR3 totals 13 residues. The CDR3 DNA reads TGTGCCAACAGCCAACCTTATGGCAATGAGCAGTTCTTC. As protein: CANSQPYGNEQFF.

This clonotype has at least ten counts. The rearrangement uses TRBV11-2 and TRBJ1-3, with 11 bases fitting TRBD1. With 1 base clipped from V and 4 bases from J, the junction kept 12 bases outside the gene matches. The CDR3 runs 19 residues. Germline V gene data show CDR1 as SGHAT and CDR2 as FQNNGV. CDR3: CASSLGRTGGVWPGNTIYF. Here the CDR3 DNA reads TGTGCCAGCAGCTTAGGCCGGACAGGGGGCGTCTGGCCGGGAAACACCATATATTTT.

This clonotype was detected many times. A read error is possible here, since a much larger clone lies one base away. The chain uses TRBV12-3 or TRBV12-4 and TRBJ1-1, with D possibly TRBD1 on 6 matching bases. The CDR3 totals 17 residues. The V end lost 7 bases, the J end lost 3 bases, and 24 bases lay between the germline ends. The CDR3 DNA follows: TGTGCCAGCAATTCCTACATGGCGAGGGCAGGGGACACTGAAGCTTTCTTT. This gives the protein CASNSYMARAGDTEAFF.

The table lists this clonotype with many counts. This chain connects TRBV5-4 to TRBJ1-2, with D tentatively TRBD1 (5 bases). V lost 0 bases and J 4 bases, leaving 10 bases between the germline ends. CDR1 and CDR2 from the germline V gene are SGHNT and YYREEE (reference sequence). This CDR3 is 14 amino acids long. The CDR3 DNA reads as TGTGCCAGCAGCTTGGGGGGGACCCCCTATGGCTACACCTTC. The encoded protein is CASSLGGTPYGYTF.

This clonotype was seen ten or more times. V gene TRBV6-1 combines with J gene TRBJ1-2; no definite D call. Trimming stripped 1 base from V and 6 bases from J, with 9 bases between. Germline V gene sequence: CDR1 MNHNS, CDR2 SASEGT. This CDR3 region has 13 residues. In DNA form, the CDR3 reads TGTGCCAGCAGTGAAGGTGGCAGCCATGGCTACACCTTC. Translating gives CASSEGGSHGYTF.

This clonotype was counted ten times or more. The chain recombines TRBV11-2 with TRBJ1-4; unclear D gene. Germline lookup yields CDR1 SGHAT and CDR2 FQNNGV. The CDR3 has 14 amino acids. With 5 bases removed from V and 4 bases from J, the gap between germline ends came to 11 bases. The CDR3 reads CASSRSGLNEKLFF. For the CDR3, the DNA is TGTGCCAGCAGCCGGTCGGGTCTTAATGAAAAACTGTTTTTT.

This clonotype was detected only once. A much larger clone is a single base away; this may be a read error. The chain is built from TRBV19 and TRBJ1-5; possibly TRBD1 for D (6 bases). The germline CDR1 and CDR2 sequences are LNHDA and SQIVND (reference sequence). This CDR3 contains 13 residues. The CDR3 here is CAGSIQGGQPQHF. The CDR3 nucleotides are TGTGCCGGTAGTATACAGGGAGGGCAGCCCCAGCATTTT. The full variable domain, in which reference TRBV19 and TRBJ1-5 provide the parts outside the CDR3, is DGGITQSPKYLFRKEGQNVTLSCEQNLNHDAMYWYRQDPGQGLRLIYYSQIVNDFQKGDIAEGYSVSREKKESFPLTVTSAQKNPTAFYLCAGSIQGGQPQHFGDGTRLSIL.

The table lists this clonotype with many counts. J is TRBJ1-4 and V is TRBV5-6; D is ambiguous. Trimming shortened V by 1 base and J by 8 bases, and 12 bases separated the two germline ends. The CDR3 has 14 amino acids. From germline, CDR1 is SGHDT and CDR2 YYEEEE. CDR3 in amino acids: CASSLWRVDEKLFF. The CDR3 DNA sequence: TGTGCCAGCAGCTTGTGGCGGGTCGACGAAAAACTGTTTTTT.

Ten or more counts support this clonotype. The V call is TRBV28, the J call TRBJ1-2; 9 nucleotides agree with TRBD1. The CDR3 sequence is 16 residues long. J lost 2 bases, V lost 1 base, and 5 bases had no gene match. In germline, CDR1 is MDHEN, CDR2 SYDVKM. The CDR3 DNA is TGTGCCAGCAGTTTATTAAGTACAGGGGGCAACTATGGCTACACCTTC. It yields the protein CASSLLSTGGNYGYTF.

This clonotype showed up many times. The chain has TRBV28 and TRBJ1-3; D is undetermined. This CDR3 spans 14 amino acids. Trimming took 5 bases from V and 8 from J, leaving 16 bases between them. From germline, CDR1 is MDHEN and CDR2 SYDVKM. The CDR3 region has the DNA TGTGCCAGCAGTCATCCGGACGAGGGCTACACCATATATTTT. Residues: CASSHPDEGYTIYF.

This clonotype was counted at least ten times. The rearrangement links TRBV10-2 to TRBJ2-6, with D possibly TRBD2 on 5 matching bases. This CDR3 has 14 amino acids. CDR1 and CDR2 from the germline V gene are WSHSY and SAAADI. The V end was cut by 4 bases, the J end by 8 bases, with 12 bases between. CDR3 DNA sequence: TGCGCCAGCAGTGCGGGGTTTTCGACCAACGTCCTGACTTTC. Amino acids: CASSAGFSTNVLTF.

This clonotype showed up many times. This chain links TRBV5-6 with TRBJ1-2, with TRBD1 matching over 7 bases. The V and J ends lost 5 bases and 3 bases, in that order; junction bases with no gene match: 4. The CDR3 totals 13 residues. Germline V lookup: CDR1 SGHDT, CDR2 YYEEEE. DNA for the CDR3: TGTGCCAGCAGTTCCGGGACAGACTATGGCTACACCTTC. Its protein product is CASSSGTDYGYTF.

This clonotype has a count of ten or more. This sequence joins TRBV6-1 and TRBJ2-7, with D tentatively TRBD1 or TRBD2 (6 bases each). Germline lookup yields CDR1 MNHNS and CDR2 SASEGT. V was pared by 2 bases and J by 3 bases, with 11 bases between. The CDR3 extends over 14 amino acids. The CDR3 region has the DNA TGTGCCAGCAGTGAAAGGGGGGCTAGCTACGAGCAGTACTTC. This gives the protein CASSERGASYEQYF.

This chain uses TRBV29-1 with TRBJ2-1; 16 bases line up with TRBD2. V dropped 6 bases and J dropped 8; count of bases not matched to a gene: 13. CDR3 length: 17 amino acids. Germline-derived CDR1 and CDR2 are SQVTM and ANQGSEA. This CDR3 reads CSVSYPGTSGRADEQFF. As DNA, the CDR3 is TGCAGCGTCTCCTACCCCGGGACTAGCGGGAGGGCCGATGAGCAGTTCTTC.

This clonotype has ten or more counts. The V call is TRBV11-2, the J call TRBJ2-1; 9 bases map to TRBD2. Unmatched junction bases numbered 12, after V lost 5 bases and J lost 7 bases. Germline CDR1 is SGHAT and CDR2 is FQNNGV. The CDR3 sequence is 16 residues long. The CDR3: CASSPKFAGGRNEQFF. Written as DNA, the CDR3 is TGTGCCAGCAGCCCTAAATTTGCGGGAGGGCGGAATGAGCAGTTCTTC.

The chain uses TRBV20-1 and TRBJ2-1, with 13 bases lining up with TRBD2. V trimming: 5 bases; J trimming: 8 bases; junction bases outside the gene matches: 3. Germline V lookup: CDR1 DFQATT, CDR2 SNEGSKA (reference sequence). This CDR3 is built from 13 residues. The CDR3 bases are TGCAGTGCTGGACTAGCGGGAGCAGATGAGCAGTTCTTC. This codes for CSAGLAGADEQFF.

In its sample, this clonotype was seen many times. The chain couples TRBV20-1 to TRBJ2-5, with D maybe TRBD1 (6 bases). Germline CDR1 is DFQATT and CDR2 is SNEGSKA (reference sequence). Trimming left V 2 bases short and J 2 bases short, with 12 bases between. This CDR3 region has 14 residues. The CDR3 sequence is CSARPTQGQETQYF. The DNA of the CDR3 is TGCAGTGCTAGACCGACACAGGGTCAAGAGACCCAGTACTTC.